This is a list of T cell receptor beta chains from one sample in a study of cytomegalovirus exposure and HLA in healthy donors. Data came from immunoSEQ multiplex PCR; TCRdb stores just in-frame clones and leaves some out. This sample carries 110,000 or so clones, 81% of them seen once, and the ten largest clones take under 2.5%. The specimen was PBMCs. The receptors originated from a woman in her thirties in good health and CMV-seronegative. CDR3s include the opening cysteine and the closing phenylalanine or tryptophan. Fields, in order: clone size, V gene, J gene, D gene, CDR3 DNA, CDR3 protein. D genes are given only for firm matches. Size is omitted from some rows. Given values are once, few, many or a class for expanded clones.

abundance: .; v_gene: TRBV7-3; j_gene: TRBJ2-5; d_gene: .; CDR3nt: TGTGCCAGCAGCGACTCAGGAGGGCTTGGGGAGACCCAGTACTTC; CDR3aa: CASSDSGGLGETQYF
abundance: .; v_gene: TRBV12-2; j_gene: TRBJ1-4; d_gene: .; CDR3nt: TGTGCAAGTCGCTTACGTTCTTGCAGGAGGGCGACTAATGAAAAACTGTTTTTT; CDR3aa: CASRLRSCRRATNEKLFF
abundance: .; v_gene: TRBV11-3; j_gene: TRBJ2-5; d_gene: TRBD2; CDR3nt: TGTGCCAGCAGCCCCGGACTAGCGGGAGATTTAGGAGAGACCCAGTACTTC; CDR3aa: CASSPGLAGDLGETQYF
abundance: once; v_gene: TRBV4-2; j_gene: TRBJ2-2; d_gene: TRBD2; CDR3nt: TGTGCCAGCAGCAATAGCGGGATTAACACCGGGGAGCTGTTTTTT; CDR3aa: CASSNSGINTGELFF
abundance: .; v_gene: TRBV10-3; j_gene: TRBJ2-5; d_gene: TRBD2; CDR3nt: TGTGCCATCCAGGGTCGGGGGGGGGAGACCCAGTACTTC; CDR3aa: CAIQGRGGETQYF
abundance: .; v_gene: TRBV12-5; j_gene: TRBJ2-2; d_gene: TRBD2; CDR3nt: TGTGCTAGTGGTTTGGTACTTTGGACTAGCGGGAGCCCTCGGGGCACCGGGGAGCTGTTTTTT; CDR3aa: CASGLVLWTSGSPRGTGELFF
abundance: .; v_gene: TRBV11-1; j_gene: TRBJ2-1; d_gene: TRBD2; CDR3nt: TGTGCCAGCAGCTTTATCGGGCTAGCGGGGGGCTCCTACAATGAGCAGTTCTTC; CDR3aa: CASSFIGLAGGSYNEQFF
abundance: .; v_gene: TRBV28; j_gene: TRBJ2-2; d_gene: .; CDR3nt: TGTGCCAGCAGTTTAGGTCGGGTTCAGGGGACGACCGGGGAGCTGTTTTTT; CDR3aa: CASSLGRVQGTTGELFF
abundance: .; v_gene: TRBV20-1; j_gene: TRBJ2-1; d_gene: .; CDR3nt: TGCAGTGCTAGGGAATCAGAAAGGGGGTTCTTC; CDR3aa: CSARESERGFF
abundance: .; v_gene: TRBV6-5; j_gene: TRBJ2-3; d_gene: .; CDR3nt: TGTGCCAGCAGTCCGAGTTTGGGCACAGATACGCAGTATTTT; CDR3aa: CASSPSLGTDTQYF
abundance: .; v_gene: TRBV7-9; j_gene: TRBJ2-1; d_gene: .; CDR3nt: TGTGCCAGCAGCTCCGTAACAAACAATGAGCAGTTCTTC; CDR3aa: CASSSVTNNEQFF